This T cell receptor (beta chain) was identified during a study of blood T cell repertoires in COVID-19. In the study overall: The United States, Italy and Spain provided the acute and convalescent COVID-19 samples. Sample material is recorded as cDNA or gDNA derived from T cells, B-cell-depleted T cells, or PBMCs.

In the original analysis: For nucleated cells, counts were estimated from reference gene primer amplification. Here immunoSEQ multiplex PCR was the method, and the copy in TCRdb shows in-frame clones only, minus some. V and J calls and clone size follow that table, whereas D and trimming were derived from the DNA. The table records roughly 57,000 clones, 80% to 90% of them present only once. The CDR3 runs to 13 residues. V was pared by 2 bases and J by 2 bases, with 7 bases between. The germline V gene encodes CDR1 MDHEN and CDR2 SYDVKM. The rearrangement uses TRBV28 and TRBJ2-7; D may be TRBD1 (5 bases). The sample was peripheral blood. The TCR originated in a man aged 60-69 years with active or convalescent COVID-19. CDR3 DNA sequence: TGTGCCAGCAGTTTAGTGACAGCCTACGAGCAGTACTTC. Amino acids: CASSLVTAYEQYF.